This T cell receptor (beta chain) was captured in a study of blood T cell repertoires in COVID-19 (dated by TCRdb to the early 2020s). For context, the study as a whole: The collaborator samples originated in the United States, Italy and Spain and spanned the acute and convalescent phases of COVID-19. The material from the prospective study consisted of cDNA or gDNA derived from T cells, B-cell-depleted T cells, or PBMCs. A freely available public database, intended as a resource for researchers studying the immune response to SARS-CoV-2, is where the repertoires were released. The dataset comprised deeply sampled blood TCRbeta repertoires from subjects exposed to, actively infected with, or recovered from COVID-19. Where available, HLA class I and class II types were obtained from metadata supplied by the sample provider rather than from assay-based typing. The sample metadata nearly always contained a de-identified subject ID, COVID-19 status, age in years and sex. The samples were drawn from the first 160 participants of the ongoing ImmuneRACE study and from under 1,500 subjects provided by 6 global collaborators. Study-level results and caveats: The quantity of clinical and demographic metadata differed by source and by participant and was supplied without curation.

Collaborating institutions collected whole blood in K2EDTA tubes following their own protocols. For TCRbeta analysis, collaborators shipped samples as frozen whole blood, isolated PBMCs, or DNA extracted from either of those sample types. The immunoSEQ Assay, a bias-controlled multiplex PCR, was used to amplify TCRbeta CDR3 regions from genomic DNA. The authors' analysis ran thus. The number of nucleated cells in each sample was estimated by amplification of reference gene primers within the assay. To quantify the absolute abundance of each unique TCRbeta CDR3 rearrangement, sequence reads were collapsed and filtered. For each sample, productive Simpson clonality was calculated as the square root of Simpson's diversity index across productive rearrangements. TCRdb holds this immuneACCESS table with in-frame rearrangements only. Some clones are missing; in checked studies, unresolved V genes explain under half, and the rest has no known cause. V and J calls and clone size follow that table, whereas D and trimming were derived from the DNA. The sample contains around 81,000 clones, roughly three quarters of them found a single time. The leading ten clones occupy approximately 12% of the sample.

This clone came up a few times. This clone's antigen is unknown. There are no base qualities to consult, and no much larger clone falls within one base. The sample taken for sequencing was peripheral blood. The clonotype was recovered from a human donor in a cohort sampled during active COVID-19.

The DNA reads TGTGCCAGCAGGTCATCGCTAATGAATTCTGAAGCTTTCTTT. Its protein reads: CASRSSLMNSEAFF. The sequence links TRBV27 to TRBJ1-1; the D segment cannot be called with confidence. The CDR3 runs 14 residues from the cysteine to the phenylalanine. The entry retains the CDR3 DNA only, 42 bases that are in frame from base 1. Trimming removed 6 bases from V and 6 bases from J, leaving 17 bases between the germline ends. The germline V gene (reference sequence) supplies CDR1 MNHEY and CDR2 SMNVEV.